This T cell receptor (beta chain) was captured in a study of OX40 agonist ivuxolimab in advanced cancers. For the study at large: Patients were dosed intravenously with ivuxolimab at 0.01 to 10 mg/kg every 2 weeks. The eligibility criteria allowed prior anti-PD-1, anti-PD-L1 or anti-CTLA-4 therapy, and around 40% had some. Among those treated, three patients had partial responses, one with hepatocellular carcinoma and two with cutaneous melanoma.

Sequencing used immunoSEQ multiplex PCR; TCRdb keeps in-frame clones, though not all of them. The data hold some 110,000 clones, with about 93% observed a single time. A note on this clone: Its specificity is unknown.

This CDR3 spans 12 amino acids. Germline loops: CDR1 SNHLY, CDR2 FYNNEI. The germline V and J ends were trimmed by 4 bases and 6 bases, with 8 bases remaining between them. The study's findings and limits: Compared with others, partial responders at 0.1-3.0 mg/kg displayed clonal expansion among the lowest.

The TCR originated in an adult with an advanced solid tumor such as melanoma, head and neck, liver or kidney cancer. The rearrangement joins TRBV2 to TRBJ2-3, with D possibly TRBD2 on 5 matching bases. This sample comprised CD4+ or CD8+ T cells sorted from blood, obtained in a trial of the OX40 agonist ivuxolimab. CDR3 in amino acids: CASSVWRDTQYF. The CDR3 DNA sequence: TGTGCCAGCAGTGTATGGAGGGATACGCAGTATTTT. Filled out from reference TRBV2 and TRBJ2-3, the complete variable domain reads EPEVTQTPSHQVTQMGQEVILRCVPISNHLYFYWYRQILGQKVEFLVSFYNNEISEKSEIFDDQFSVERPDGSNFTLKIRSTKLEDSAMYFCASSVWRDTQYFGPGTRLTVL.